This T cell receptor (beta chain) came from a study of shared clonotypes between healthy human individuals. Study at large: Each donor's CD4 naive and CD4 memory cells filled three plates apiece, CD8 naive two, and CD8 memory one.

There are a few counts of this clone. Its cognate antigen is unknown. Study conclusions and caveats: Non-shared clonotypes had lower generation probabilities than those shared by all four donors.

V dropped 5 bases and J dropped 6 bases, with 13 bases sitting between them. Per germline, CDR1 SGHAT and CDR2 FQNNGV. The CDR3 consists of 13 residues. The donors, healthy adults who were HIV-negative, had experienced no recent acute infections or vaccinations. The authors loaded 150 to 250 ng DNA, some 32,000 T cell genomes, into sorted-subset replicate PCRs. Clones were sequenced by immunoSEQ multiplex PCR, and TCRdb holds only the in-frame ones, with some missing. The profile shows millions of clones, around 90% of them singletons. This chain uses TRBV11-2 with TRBJ1-1, with D maybe TRBD1 (5 bases). Material: naive CD4+ T cells sorted from blood. Indicated subset: CD45RA+ positively selected. This sequence was found in a young man in good health. The CDR3, as DNA: TGTGCCAGCAGCGGGATGGGGGTGGCTGAAGCTTTCTTT. Translating gives CASSGMGVAEAFF. The complete variable domain, with remaining parts taken from reference TRBV11-2 and TRBJ1-1, reads EAGVAQSPRYKIIEKRQSVAFWCNPISGHATLYWYQQILGQGPKLLIQFQNNGVVDDSQLPKDRFSAERLKGVDSTLKIQPAKLEDSAVYLCASSGMGVAEAFFGQGTRLTVV.